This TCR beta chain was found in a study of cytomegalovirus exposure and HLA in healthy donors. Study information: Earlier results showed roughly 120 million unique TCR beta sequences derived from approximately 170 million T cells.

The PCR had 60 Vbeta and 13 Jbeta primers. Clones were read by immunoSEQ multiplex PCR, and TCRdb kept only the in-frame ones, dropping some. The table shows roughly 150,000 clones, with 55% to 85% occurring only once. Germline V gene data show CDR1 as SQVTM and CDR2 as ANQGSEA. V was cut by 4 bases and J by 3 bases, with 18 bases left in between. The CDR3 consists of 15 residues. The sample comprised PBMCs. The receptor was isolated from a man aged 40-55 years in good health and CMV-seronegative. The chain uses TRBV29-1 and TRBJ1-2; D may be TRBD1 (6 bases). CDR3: CSVATYQQGYYGYTF. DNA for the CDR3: TGCAGCGTTGCAACCTACCAACAGGGTTACTATGGCTACACCTTC.